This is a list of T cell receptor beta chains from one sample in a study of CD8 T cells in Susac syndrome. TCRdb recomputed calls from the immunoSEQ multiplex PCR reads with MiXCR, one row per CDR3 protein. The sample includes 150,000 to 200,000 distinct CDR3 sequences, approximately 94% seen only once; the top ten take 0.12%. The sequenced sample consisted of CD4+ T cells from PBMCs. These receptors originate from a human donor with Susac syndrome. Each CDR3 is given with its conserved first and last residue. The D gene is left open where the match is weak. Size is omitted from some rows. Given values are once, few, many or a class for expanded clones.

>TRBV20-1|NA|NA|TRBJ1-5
CSANSLMVGAQPQHF
TGCAGTGCTAATTCTCTGATGGTCGGAGCCCAGCCCCAGCATTTT
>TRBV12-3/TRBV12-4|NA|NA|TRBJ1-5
CASSRLSNQPQHF
TGTGCCAGCAGTAGACTCTCTAATCAGCCCCAGCATTTT
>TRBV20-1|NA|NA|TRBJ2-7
CSATPRLGLYEQYF
TGCAGTGCAACACCGAGACTAGGGCTCTACGAGCAGTACTTC
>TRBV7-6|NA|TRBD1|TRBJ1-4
CASSPDRSWVKLFF
TGTGCCAGCAGTCCGGACAGGTCTTGGGTAAAACTGTTTTTT
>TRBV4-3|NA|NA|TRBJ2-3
CASSQWLSTDTQYF
TGCGCCAGCAGCCAATGGCTTAGCACAGATACGCAGTATTTT
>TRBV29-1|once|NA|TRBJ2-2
CSVGWGPNTGELFF
TGCAGCGTTGGTTGGGGTCCGAACACCGGGGAGCTGTTTTTT
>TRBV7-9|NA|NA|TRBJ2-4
CASSHGKNIQYF
TGTGCCAGCAGCCATGGGAAAAACATTCAGTACTTC
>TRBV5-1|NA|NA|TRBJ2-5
CASSITGQETQYF
TGCGCCAGCAGCATTACAGGCCAAGAGACCCAGTACTTC
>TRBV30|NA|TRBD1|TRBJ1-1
CAWSDRGPAFF
TGTGCCTGGAGCGACAGGGGGCCAGCTTTCTTT
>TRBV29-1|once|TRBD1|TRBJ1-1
CSVDRGSNTEAFF
TGCAGCGTCGACAGGGGCAGTAACACTGAAGCTTTCTTT
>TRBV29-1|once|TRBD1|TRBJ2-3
CSVTTGADTQYF
TGCAGCGTTACGACAGGGGCAGATACGCAGTATTTT
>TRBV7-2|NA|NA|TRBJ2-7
CASSLTGFSSYEQYF
TGTGCCAGCAGCTTAACAGGTTTTAGCTCCTACGAGCAGTACTTC
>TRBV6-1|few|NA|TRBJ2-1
CASRPSSYPDNEQFF
TGTGCCAGCAGACCTTCTAGTTACCCCGACAATGAGCAGTTCTTC
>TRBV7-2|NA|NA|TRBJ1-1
CASSFSRGYTEAFF
TGTGCCAGCAGCTTCTCCAGGGGTTACACTGAAGCTTTCTTT
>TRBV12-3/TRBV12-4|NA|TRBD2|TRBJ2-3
CASSPFKRGPTQYF
TGTGCCAGCAGCCCCTTTAAGCGGGGGCCAACGCAGTATTTT
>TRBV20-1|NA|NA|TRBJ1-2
CTTWDGTNYGYTF
TGCACCACGTGGGACGGCACTAACTATGGCTACACCTTC
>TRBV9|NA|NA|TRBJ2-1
CASEGRGLGNEQFF
TGTGCCAGTGAGGGCAGGGGCCTCGGGAATGAGCAGTTCTTC
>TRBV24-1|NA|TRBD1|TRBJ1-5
CATAGTGDNQPQHF
TGTGCCACCGCCGGGACAGGGGACAATCAGCCCCAGCATTTT
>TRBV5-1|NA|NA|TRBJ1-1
CASSLEGGVVAEAFF
TGCGCCAGCAGCTTGGAGGGGGGGGTCGTAGCTGAAGCTTTCTTT
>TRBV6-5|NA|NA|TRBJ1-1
CASRLGRLNTEAFF
TGTGCCAGCAGGCTGGGACGGCTAAACACTGAAGCTTTCTTT
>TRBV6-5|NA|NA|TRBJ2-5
CASRTDPEGETQYF
TGTGCCAGCAGAACAGACCCGGAGGGAGAGACCCAGTACTTC